This TCR beta chain was recorded in a study of shared T cell receptors in the human thymus. Measured with immunoSEQ multiplex PCR; TCRdb has only the in-frame clones, and not every one. The table includes 600,000 to 900,000 clones, 80% to 90% detected once. In addition, the sample was reused for a study of human thymus T cells. Per that paper: Having corrective surgery for congenital heart defects, healthy Finnish infants were the ones who donated. Surgeons resected thymus tissue during corrective heart surgery. What appeared biased in thymic and blood repertoires was the usage of V and J genes. Related work showed strongly overlapping thymic repertoires across unrelated individuals.

This clonotype was obtained from a girl under three years old with a congenital heart defect. Sequencing was performed on thymocytes.

CDR3 in DNA: TGTGCCAGCAGAACAGGGGGCGTAGATGGCTACACCTTC. It codes for CASRTGGVDGYTF. The chain couples TRBV28 to TRBJ1-2; 9 bases line up with TRBD1. The CDR3 runs 13 residues. The J segment lost 6 bases and the V segment lost 6 bases, leaving 5 bases of the junction unmatched. Per germline, CDR1 MDHEN and CDR2 SYDVKM.